One and the same sample provided the 19 T cell receptor beta chains below, sequenced in a study of identical twins. TCRdb re-called the 5' RACE reads with MiXCR, one entry per CDR3 protein. The sample yields approximately 890,000 distinct CDR3 sequences, 9% to 15% seen once. These data were also reused for a study on yellow fever vaccine responses in identical twins.

Sequenced sample: PBMCs. Source of these receptors: a woman aged 18 to 35 in good health.

The rearrangement joins TRBV14 to TRBJ2-1, with TRBD1 matching 7 bases. Germline V gives CDR1 SGHDN, CDR2 FVKESK. V was clipped by 5 bases and J by 8 bases; unmatched bases: 12. This CDR3 is 15 amino acids long. The CDR3 protein is CASSDGTAFSDEQFF. CDR3 nucleotides: TGTGCCAGCAGCGATGGGACAGCCTTTTCCGATGAGCAGTTCTTC.

This clonotype appeared many times. The chain uses TRBV15 and TRBJ2-5, with 8 positions matching TRBD1. The CDR3 has 15 amino acids. The germline CDR1 and CDR2 sequences are LNHNV and YYDKDF (reference sequence). The V gene end was trimmed by 0 bases and the J gene end by 3 bases; junction bases not matched to a gene: 3. This CDR3 is CATSRERTGKETQYF. The DNA of the CDR3 is TGTGCCACCAGCAGAGAAAGGACAGGGAAAGAGACCCAGTACTTC.

The chain uses TRBV20-1 and TRBJ2-1, with D perhaps matching TRBD1 (6 bases). Per the germline V gene, CDR1 is DFQATT and CDR2 is SNEGSKA (reference sequence). The V end was cut by 4 bases, the J end by 6 bases, with 13 bases between. CDR3 length equals 13 residues. This CDR3 is CSAIGLGGNEQFF. CDR3 bases: TGCAGTGCTATAGGCCTAGGGGGCAATGAGCAGTTCTTC.

This clonotype was picked up a small number of times. The rearrangement links TRBV10-2 to TRBJ2-2; D possibly corresponds to TRBD1 (5 bases). V was trimmed by 0 bases and J by 1 base, leaving 9 bases between them. Germline V lookup: CDR1 WSHSY, CDR2 SAAADI. The CDR3 runs to 16 residues. This CDR3 is CASSESKGVNTGELFF. DNA for the CDR3: TGCGCCAGCAGTGAGTCGAAAGGGGTGAACACCGGGGAGCTGTTTTTT.

The rearrangement joins TRBV7-2 to TRBJ2-3; 10 nucleotides match TRBD2. Germline values: CDR1 SGHTA, CDR2 FQGNSA. This CDR3 has 16 residues. The trim removed 2 bases at V and 4 bases at J, leaving 6 bases unmatched. CDR3 protein: CASSLFSGRKADTQYF. The CDR3 DNA sequence: TGTGCCAGCAGCTTATTTAGCGGGAGGAAGGCAGATACGCAGTATTTT.

This clonotype has just a few counts. This chain links TRBV5-1 with TRBJ1-1; 9 nucleotides agree with TRBD1. CDR1 is SGHRS and CDR2 is YFSETQ in the germline V gene. Trimming took 0 bases from V and 7 from J; bases not matched to a gene: 4. The CDR3 is made up of 14 amino acids. CDR3 nucleotides: TGCGCCAGCAGCTTGGATGGGACAGGGATTGAAGCTTTCTTT. Encoded protein: CASSLDGTGIEAFF.

There are many counts of this clonotype. The rearrangement joins TRBV12-3 or TRBV12-4 to TRBJ2-4, with D perhaps TRBD2 (7 bases). The CDR3 is made up of 15 amino acids. V was trimmed by 8 bases and J by 2 bases, leaving 16 bases between them. The CDR3 DNA reads TGTGCCAGCGGGGGGGGCCCTCAAACCAAAAACATTCAGTACTTC. It yields the protein CASGGGPQTKNIQYF.

This clonotype has a count of ten or more. The gene calls are TRBV11-2 and TRBJ2-2; possibly TRBD2 for D (7 bases). Germline loops: CDR1 SGHAT, CDR2 FQNNGV. The CDR3 runs 15 residues. V gave up 5 bases and J gave up 5 bases, with 15 bases separating them. CDR3 nucleotide sequence: TGTGCCAGCAGCCAAGGGGGGGCGAGGACCGGGGAGCTGTTTTTT. Amino acid sequence: CASSQGGARTGELFF.

Ten or more counts support this clonotype. The J gene is TRBJ1-3, the V gene TRBV20-1; D is perhaps TRBD1 (5 bases). This CDR3 has 14 residues. Germline CDR1 reads DFQATT; CDR2 reads SNEGSKA (reference sequence). The V end was cut by 5 bases, the J end by 0 bases, with 11 bases between. The CDR3 protein is CSAGTASSGNTIYF. CDR3 DNA sequence: TGCAGTGCTGGGACTGCAAGCTCTGGAAACACCATATATTTT.

This clonotype was seen ten or more times. The chain carries TRBV27 and TRBJ2-7; no clear D. Germline V gene lookup returns CDR1 MNHEY and CDR2 SMNVEV (reference sequence). V lost 6 bases, J lost 2 bases, and 8 bases lay in between. This CDR3 comprises 12 residues. The CDR3 protein is CASRGRAYEQYF. The CDR3 DNA follows: TGTGCCAGCAGAGGCCGAGCCTACGAGCAGTACTTC.

The V gene is TRBV7-8, the J gene TRBJ2-5, with a weak D call TRBD1 (5 bases). The V gene lost 7 bases and the J gene lost 4 bases, with 7 bases spanning the gap. The germline V gene encodes CDR1 SGHVS and CDR2 FQNEAQ. This CDR3 contains 11 residues. This CDR3 is CASIRGETQYF. The CDR3 DNA reads as TGTGCCAGCATTAGGGGAGAGACCCAGTACTTC.

This clonotype was detected a few times. The gene calls are TRBV3-1 and TRBJ1-1; D remains ambiguous. CDR1 and CDR2 from the germline V gene are LGHDT and YNNKEL (reference sequence). This CDR3 is 16 amino acids long. Trimming removed 1 base from V and 0 bases from J, with 12 bases in between. The CDR3 here is CASSQVTPSLNTEAFF. CDR3 nucleotide sequence: TGTGCCAGCAGCCAAGTAACGCCTAGCTTGAACACTGAAGCTTTCTTT.

This clonotype was seen a few times. The J gene is TRBJ2-1, the V gene TRBV20-1, with TRBD2 matching over 10 bases. Germline V gene sequence: CDR1 DFQATT, CDR2 SNEGSKA (reference sequence). The CDR3 is 13 amino acids. The CDR3: CRLSGGSGNEQFF. The CDR3 DNA reads as TGCAGGCTTAGCGGGGGGTCTGGCAATGAGCAGTTCTTC.

This clonotype was counted a few times. This sequence joins TRBV2 and TRBJ1-1; D is unresolved. Trimming removed 4 bases from V and 3 bases from J, with 9 bases in between. CDR1 and CDR2 from the germline V gene are SNHLY and FYNNEI. The CDR3 is made up of 13 amino acids. Written as DNA, the CDR3 is TGTGCCAGCAGTGTGGAGAGGGACACTGAAGCTTTCTTT. Residues: CASSVERDTEAFF. The full variable domain, rest sourced from reference TRBV2 and TRBJ1-1, is EPEVTQTPSHQVTQMGQEVILRCVPISNHLYFYWYRQILGQKVEFLVSFYNNEISEKSEIFDDQFSVERPDGSNFTLKIRSTKLEDSAMYFCASSVERDTEAFFGQGTRLTVV.

This clonotype turned up a few times. J is TRBJ2-1 and V is TRBV24-1; the match to TRBD2 covers 13 bases. Trimming cost V 2 bases and J 9 bases; bases outside gene matches: 3. The CDR3 loop spans 15 amino acids. The germline gives CDR1 KGHDR, CDR2 SFDVKD. The DNA of the CDR3 is TGTGCCACCAGTGATTCCCGACTAGCGGGAGGTGAGCAGTTCTTC. Translating it yields CATSDSRLAGGEQFF.

The sample holds many counts of this clonotype. This chain joins TRBV5-1 and TRBJ2-1; the match to TRBD1 covers 7 bases. The CDR3 consists of 14 residues. The germline V gene encodes CDR1 SGHRS and CDR2 YFSETQ. Unmatched junction bases numbered 11, after V lost 6 bases and J lost 8 bases. Here the CDR3 DNA reads TGCGCCAGCACCCAACCGGGACAGAGGGATGAGCAGTTCTTC. Residues: CASTQPGQRDEQFF.

This clonotype was found many times. The chain recombines TRBV4-1 with TRBJ2-1, with 10 bases lining up with TRBD2. CDR1 MGHRA and CDR2 YSYEKL come from the germline V gene. This CDR3 is 17 amino acids long. J lost 8 bases, V lost 0 bases, and 10 bases had no gene match. The CDR3 is CASSQDRVVAGGYEQFF. The CDR3 DNA is TGCGCCAGCAGCCAAGATAGGGTGGTAGCGGGAGGTTATGAGCAGTTCTTC.

Many counts were recorded for this clonotype. The chain links TRBV2 to TRBJ2-5; D unclear. The germline V gene has CDR1 SNHLY and CDR2 FYNNEI. The CDR3 loop spans 14 amino acids. V was clipped by 8 bases and J by 5 bases, with 18 bases between them. The CDR3 DNA is TGTGCCAGCCGAACCGATAACTACGGCGAGACCCAGTACTTC. Translating it yields CASRTDNYGETQYF.

The V and J genes are TRBV7-6 and TRBJ2-1; TRBD2 might be the D (7 bases). The CDR3 totals 16 residues. V was pared by 5 bases and J by 6 bases, with 20 bases between. CDR1 and CDR2 (germline): SGHVS, FNYEAQ. CDR3 bases: TGTGCCAGCAGCCGCGGGGGCTATCTTGGGGGCAATGAGCAGTTCTTC. It translates to CASSRGGYLGGNEQFF. The entire variable domain, with the rest obtained from reference TRBV7-6 and TRBJ2-1, is as follows: GAGVSQSPRYKVTKRGQDVALRCDPISGHVSLYWYRQALGQGPEFLTYFNYEAQQDKSGLPNDRFSAERPEGSISTLTIQRTEQRDSAMYRCASSRGGYLGGNEQFFGPGTRLTVL.